The rows below give T cell receptor beta chains drawn from one sample of a study of OX40 agonist ivuxolimab in advanced cancers. TCRdb's table, derived via immunoSEQ multiplex PCR, lists solely in-frame clones and lacks some. This sample has about 80,000 clones, with approximately 92% found just once. Sequenced material: CD4+ or CD8+ T cells sorted from blood, taken in a trial of the OX40 agonist ivuxolimab. The source of these receptors is an adult with an advanced solid tumor such as melanoma, head and neck, liver or kidney cancer. Both conserved end residues are part of each CDR3. D genes are given only for firm matches. Expanded clones are given a class, and other clones once, few, many or no size at all.

D gene: TRBD2; J gene: TRBJ2-2; clone size: .; V gene: TRBV7-6; CDR3 DNA: TGTGCCAGCAGCCCCCCAGCGGGGGGGACCGGGGAGCTGTTTTTT; CDR3 protein: CASSPPAGGTGELFF
D gene: TRBD2; J gene: TRBJ2-1; clone size: once; V gene: TRBV5-1; CDR3 DNA: TGCGCCAGCAGCTTGGCCACTAGCGGAACCTACAATGAGCAGTTCTTC; CDR3 protein: CASSLATSGTYNEQFF
D gene: .; J gene: TRBJ1-2; clone size: .; V gene: TRBV5-1; CDR3 DNA: TGCGCCAGCAGCTTGCCCGACGGGGGTGCCTATGGCTACACCTTC; CDR3 protein: CASSLPDGGAYGYTF
D gene: TRBD2; J gene: TRBJ2-1; clone size: .; V gene: TRBV9; CDR3 DNA: TGTGCCAGCAGCGTACTAGCGGGGGGGTTGAATGAGCAGTTCTTC; CDR3 protein: CASSVLAGGLNEQFF
D gene: .; J gene: TRBJ1-1; clone size: .; V gene: TRBV27; CDR3 DNA: TGTGCCAGCCGACAGCTGAACACTGAAGCTTTCTTT; CDR3 protein: CASRQLNTEAFF
D gene: .; J gene: TRBJ2-5; clone size: .; V gene: TRBV29-1; CDR3 DNA: TGCAGCGTTGAAGCCCGGATAGAGACCCAGTACTTC; CDR3 protein: CSVEARIETQYF
D gene: .; J gene: TRBJ2-2; clone size: .; V gene: TRBV7-9; CDR3 DNA: TGTGCCAGCAGCTTAGAAGGGGGGCCGACCGGGGAGCTGTTTTTT; CDR3 protein: CASSLEGGPTGELFF
D gene: .; J gene: TRBJ2-1; clone size: .; V gene: TRBV7-9; CDR3 DNA: TGTGCCAGCATACCCACAGAAGTTTCCTACAATGAGCAGTTCTTC; CDR3 protein: CASIPTEVSYNEQFF
D gene: .; J gene: TRBJ2-5; clone size: .; V gene: TRBV7-9; CDR3 DNA: TGTGCCAGCAGACAGCTGACACAAGAGACCCAGTACTTC; CDR3 protein: CASRQLTQETQYF
D gene: .; J gene: TRBJ2-3; clone size: .; V gene: TRBV7-8; CDR3 DNA: TGTGCCAGCAGCTCCCCTCTAGCTGGCCCCACAGATACGCAGTATTTT; CDR3 protein: CASSSPLAGPTDTQYF
D gene: .; J gene: TRBJ1-1; clone size: few; V gene: TRBV7-9; CDR3 DNA: TGTGCCAGCAGCTTTAGGGTTACTGAAGCTTTCTTT; CDR3 protein: CASSFRVTEAFF
D gene: .; J gene: TRBJ2-2; clone size: .; V gene: TRBV5-1; CDR3 DNA: TGCGCCAGCAGCAAGACCGGGGAGCTGTTTTTT; CDR3 protein: CASSKTGELFF
D gene: .; J gene: TRBJ2-2; clone size: once; V gene: TRBV4-1; CDR3 DNA: TGCGCCAGCAGCGGGGGGCTATGGACCGGGGAGCTGTTTTTT; CDR3 protein: CASSGGLWTGELFF
D gene: .; J gene: TRBJ2-1; clone size: .; V gene: TRBV9; CDR3 DNA: TGTGCCAGCAGCGTAGCACGGGACTTAAGCTCCTACAATGAGCAGTTCTTC; CDR3 protein: CASSVARDLSSYNEQFF
D gene: .; J gene: TRBJ2-7; clone size: .; V gene: TRBV7-2; CDR3 DNA: TGTGCCAGCAGCTTCGGAGCTTCCTACGAGCAGTACTTC; CDR3 protein: CASSFGASYEQYF